The following is a T cell receptor beta chain sequence with its context. The data belong to a study of shared T cell receptors in the human thymus. Produced via immunoSEQ multiplex PCR; TCRdb's table is partial and in-frame only. The table has more than 550,000 clones, around 87% seen once. CDR1 and CDR2 (germline): SGHRS, YFSETQ. This CDR3 region has 13 residues. Trimming took 5 bases from V and 0 from J, leaving 6 bases between them. These data also featured in a second study, about human thymus T cells.

The clonotype was recovered from a boy younger than two with a congenital heart defect. The specimen sequenced was thymocytes. The rearrangement joins TRBV5-1 to TRBJ2-1; possibly TRBD2 for D (5 bases). The CDR3 is CASSGSSYNEQFF. As DNA, the CDR3 is TGCGCCAGCAGTGGGAGCTCCTACAATGAGCAGTTCTTC.